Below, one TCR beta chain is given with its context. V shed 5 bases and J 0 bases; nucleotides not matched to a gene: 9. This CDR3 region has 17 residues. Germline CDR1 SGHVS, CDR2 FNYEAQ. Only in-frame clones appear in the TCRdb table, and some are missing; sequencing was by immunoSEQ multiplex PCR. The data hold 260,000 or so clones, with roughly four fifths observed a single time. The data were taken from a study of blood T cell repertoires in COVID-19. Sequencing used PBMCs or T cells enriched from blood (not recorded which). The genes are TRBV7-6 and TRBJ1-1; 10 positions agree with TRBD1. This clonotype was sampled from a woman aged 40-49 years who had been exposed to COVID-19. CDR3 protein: CASSPPGQGLVNTEAFF. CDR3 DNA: TGTGCCAGCAGCCCACCGGGACAGGGGCTTGTGAACACTGAAGCTTTCTTT. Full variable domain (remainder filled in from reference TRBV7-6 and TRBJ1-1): GAGVSQSPRYKVTKRGQDVALRCDPISGHVSLYWYRQALGQGPEFLTYFNYEAQQDKSGLPNDRFSAERPEGSISTLTIQRTEQRDSAMYRCASSPPGQGLVNTEAFFGQGTRLTVV.